This paragraph reports one TCR beta chain. Antigen unknown. This record comes from a study of PD-1 blockade in classical Hodgkin lymphoma. Sequenced by immunoSEQ multiplex PCR; TCRdb stores in-frame clones only, minus some. Seen here are about 24,000 clones, roughly three quarters observed once, and the top ten hold approximately 3.3%. Exposure to brentuximab vedotin varied, and each patient had relapsed following autologous stem cell transplantation. Study-wide findings and caveats: Significant TCR diversity gains by C4D1 occurred in CD4+ but not CD8+ cells. For complete responders, baseline diversity was comparable to that of newly diagnosed patients.

This CDR3 is 15 amino acids long. CDR1 and CDR2 (germline): LGHNA, YSLEER. Deletions cut 0 bases from V and 2 bases from J, with 10 bases between. Sequencing was performed on peripheral blood mononuclear cells (PBMCs), taken at baseline. The V call is TRBV4-3, the J call TRBJ1-2, with D perhaps TRBD1 (5 bases). The TCR originated in a human donor with classical Hodgkin lymphoma. The CDR3 is CASSQERGRNYGYTF. CDR3 nucleotide sequence: TGCGCCAGCAGCCAAGAAAGGGGAAGGAACTATGGCTACACCTTC.